The 12 T cell receptor beta chains below were found in one sample sequenced in a study of T-cell reconstitution after alpha-beta-depleted transplantation in children. Preparation of the TCRbeta library used unique molecular identifiers. One entry per CDR3 protein results from TCRdb running MiXCR on the PCR reads. Of hundreds of thousands of distinct CDR3 sequences listed, about an eighth were seen once; the top ten hold 0.79%. Material: PBMCs, obtained before TCRalphabeta/CD19-depleted stem cell transplant. The origin of the receptors is a girl aged 2 to 9 with congenital amegakaryocytic thrombocytopenia, due to receive a stem cell transplant.

This clonotype was observed once. The chain combines TRBV7-9 with TRBJ2-2; 7 bases line up with TRBD2. The CDR3 is made up of 16 amino acids. Trimming at V came to 7 bases and at J to 3 bases, leaving 11 bases not matched to a gene. Germline loops: CDR1 SEHNR, CDR2 FQNEAQ (reference sequence). The CDR3 here is CASMWLPAGHTGELFF. The CDR3 nucleotides are TGTGCCAGCATGTGGCTGCCAGCGGGACACACCGGGGAGCTGTTTTTT. The full variable domain, in which reference TRBV7-9 and TRBJ2-2 provide the parts outside the CDR3, is DTGVSQNPRHKITKRGQNVTFRCDPISEHNRLYWYRQTLGQGPEFLTYFQNEAQLEKSRLLSDRFSAERPKGSFSTLEIQRTEQGDSAMYLCASMWLPAGHTGELFFGEGSRLTVL.

The table lists this clonotype with a few counts. V usage is TRBV12-3 or TRBV12-4 and J usage is TRBJ2-1, with a tentative D call TRBD2 (5 bases). The CDR3 length is 17 residues. The V end lost 3 bases, the J end lost 0 bases, and 15 bases lay between the germline ends. The CDR3 loop is CASSFGGGSSSYNEQFF. The CDR3 DNA follows: TGTGCCAGCAGTTTCGGTGGCGGGTCGAGCTCCTACAATGAGCAGTTCTTC.

This clonotype has a count of ten or more. The chain is built from TRBV20-1 and TRBJ1-4; D ambiguous. The CDR3 has 15 amino acids. Between the trimmed V and J ends, which lost 6 bases and 1 base, there was a span of 15 bases. CDR1 is DFQATT and CDR2 is SNEGSKA in the germline V gene (reference sequence). DNA for the CDR3: TGCAGTGCGCCGAGGAGGCTGAGAACTAATGAAAAACTGTTTTTT. Encoded protein: CSAPRRLRTNEKLFF.

The V gene is TRBV20-1, the J gene TRBJ2-1, with TRBD2 matching over 8 bases. V dropped 3 bases and J dropped 5; count of bases not matched to a gene: 15. The CDR3 has 17 amino acids. Germline V gives CDR1 DFQATT, CDR2 SNEGSKA (reference sequence). The CDR3 is CSASYRPGGSVDNEQFF. The CDR3 coding sequence is TGCAGTGCTAGCTACCGTCCGGGAGGGAGCGTGGACAATGAGCAGTTCTTC.

This clonotype was seen a handful of times. V usage is TRBV20-1 and J usage is TRBJ2-1, with a tentative D call TRBD1 (7 bases). There are 19 residues in the CDR3. Germline values: CDR1 DFQATT, CDR2 SNEGSKA (reference sequence). V lost 1 base to trimming and J lost 3 bases, with 25 bases between them. The CDR3 nucleotides read TGCAGTGCTAGAGGGAGACAGGGACAGCGGGCCTCTGGCTACAATGAGCAGTTCTTC. The encoded protein is CSARGRQGQRASGYNEQFF.

Ten or more counts support this clonotype. J is TRBJ2-7 and V is TRBV20-1; D gene uncertain. The V end was cut by 4 bases, the J end by 2 bases, with 15 bases between. This CDR3 has 14 amino acids. CDR1 and CDR2 (germline): DFQATT, SNEGSKA (reference sequence). The CDR3 reads CSATTPSATYEQYF. The CDR3 DNA reads as TGCAGTGCTACCACCCCTTCCGCAACCTACGAGCAGTACTTC.

There are many counts of this clonotype. The chain couples TRBV29-1 to TRBJ2-2; D is perhaps TRBD1 (5 bases). With 6 bases removed from V and 6 bases from J, the gap between germline ends came to 14 bases. Germline CDR1 SQVTM, CDR2 ANQGSEA. This CDR3 spans 13 amino acids. The CDR3 DNA sequence: TGCAGCGTGCGAACCAGGGTCTCCGGGGAGCTGTTTTTT. Protein sequence: CSVRTRVSGELFF.

This clonotype was picked up many times. The genes are TRBV5-1 and TRBJ2-3; the match to TRBD2 covers 8 bases. Germline trimming cut 3 bases from V and 0 bases from J; bases unmatched to any gene: 6. In germline, CDR1 is SGHRS, CDR2 YFSETQ. CDR3 size: 16 residues. CDR3 nucleotides: TGCGCCAGCAGCTCCAGACTAGCGCCCAGCACAGATACGCAGTATTTT. Translation gives CASSSRLAPSTDTQYF.

Concerning this clonotype: The junction departs from the called germline gene at one end, perhaps through a read error. The CDR3: CATSGSRDYSYEQYF. The CDR3 nucleotides are TGTGCCACCAGTGGCTCTCGGGACTACTCCTACGAGCAGTACTTC. This chain joins TRBV10-3 and TRBJ2-7; 7 nucleotides match TRBD2. The CDR3 is 15 amino acids. Germline-derived CDR1 and CDR2 are ENHRY and SYGVKD.

This chain's CDR3 is CASSYSPGTGGETQYF. The CDR3 coding sequence is TGTGCCAGCAGTTACTCGCCCGGGACAGGGGGAGAGACCCAGTACTTC. This sequence joins TRBV6-5 and TRBJ2-5, with 11 positions matching TRBD1. Germline lookup yields CDR1 MNHEY and CDR2 SVGAGI. The CDR3 covers 16 residues. V gave up 0 bases and J gave up 4 bases; unmatched junction bases: 4.

The chain has TRBV29-1 and TRBJ2-1; D gene unclear. The CDR3 has 12 residues. CDR1 is SQVTM and CDR2 is ANQGSEA in the germline V gene. V was trimmed by 4 bases and J by 4 bases, leaving 8 bases between them. Written as DNA, the CDR3 is TGCAGCGTTGGCGCGCCTTACAATGAGCAGTTCTTC. Amino acids: CSVGAPYNEQFF.

This clonotype was detected a few times. The chain carries TRBV6-2 or TRBV6-3 and TRBJ2-1; TRBD2 agrees at 13 bases. CDR3 length: 15 residues. V was clipped by 6 bases and J by 8 bases; unmatched bases: 7. CDR1 and CDR2 from the germline V gene are MNHEY and SVGEGT. The CDR3 region is CASRPGLAGAYEQFF. The CDR3 coding sequence is TGTGCCAGCAGACCTGGACTAGCGGGAGCCTATGAGCAGTTCTTC.